The rows below give T cell receptor beta chains drawn from one sample of a study of neurological immune-mediated disorders. In TCRdb, the 5' RACE reads were re-called with MiXCR into one record per CDR3 protein. The sample carries some 66,000 distinct CDR3 sequences, over 4% recorded once. The specimen sequenced was PBMCs. These receptors all stem from a man in his fifties or sixties with multiple sclerosis. Each CDR3 is given with its conserved first and last residue. The D gene is left open where the match is weak. Part of the rows lack a size; the others show once, few, many or a class for expanded clones.

. | TRBJ1-6 | many | TRBV5-6 | CASSTGRRNSPLHF
. | TRBJ1-1 | many | TRBV3-1 | CASSRIRNTEAFF
TRBD1 | TRBJ2-5 | many | TRBV6-1 | CASNNDRGETQYF
. | TRBJ2-4 | many | TRBV5-6 | CASSGGTKNIQYF
TRBD1 | TRBJ2-4 | many | TRBV10-3 | CAISESGQGLDIQYF
. | TRBJ1-5 | few | TRBV18 | CASSSAGGYSNQPQHF
. | TRBJ2-1 | many | TRBV4-1 | CASSQDMGNKYNEQFF
. | TRBJ2-3 | few | TRBV14 | CVSSLWPVTDTQYF
TRBD1 | TRBJ1-1 | many | TRBV20-1 | CSAPRQGRSTEAFF
. | TRBJ1-4 | many | TRBV4-1 | CASSQDPGGTTNEKLFF
. | TRBJ2-1 | many | TRBV2 | CASSDPRYEQFF
TRBD1 | TRBJ1-1 | . | TRBV6-5 | CASRAGQPNTEAFF
TRBD1 | TRBJ2-5 | many | TRBV7-8 | CAVRGPGKETQYF
. | TRBJ2-1 | few | TRBV9 | CASGRGYEQFF
. | TRBJ1-1 | many | TRBV7-2 | CASSPTTGGGPEAFF
TRBD2 | TRBJ2-5 | . | TRBV5-1 | CASSLVAGVETQYF
. | TRBJ2-2 | many | TRBV6-6 | CASSYQEYTGELFF
. | TRBJ2-2 | few | TRBV7-9 | CASSPRGAGELFF
. | TRBJ2-7 | many | TRBV3-1 | CASSLRQSYEQYF
TRBD1 | TRBJ2-7 | many | TRBV5-1 | CASSQTGDEQYF
TRBD2 | TRBJ2-2 | many | TRBV14 | CASSPRLALANTGELFF
TRBD2 | TRBJ2-5 | many | TRBV7-9 | CASRASGGKETQYF
. | TRBJ1-5 | few | TRBV12-3/TRBV12-4 | CASSSSVNQPQHF
. | TRBJ1-2 | many | TRBV7-6 | CASSSELNYGYTF
TRBD2 | TRBJ2-1 | many | TRBV10-3 | CAIGEPGGNNEQFF
. | TRBJ2-6 | many | TRBV2 | CASSRGTLGANVLTF
. | TRBJ2-1 | . | TRBV20-1 | CSARSGEGTYNEQFF
. | TRBJ1-3 | many | TRBV7-6 | CASSGPSSGNTIYF
TRBD1 | TRBJ2-1 | many | TRBV28 | CASRGQGLRYNEQFF
. | TRBJ2-3 | many | TRBV6-2/TRBV6-3 | CASSPLADTQYF
. | TRBJ2-7 | few | TRBV6-6 | CASSYAYSSYEQYF
. | TRBJ1-1 | . | TRBV19 | CASSTNSGVNTEAFF
. | TRBJ2-7 | few | TRBV3-1 | CASSQEFGDRWMGEQYF
TRBD1 | TRBJ1-3 | many | TRBV4-1 | CASSQAGTGNSGNTIYF
. | TRBJ2-2 | few | TRBV6-5 | CASSYAPRGELFF
TRBD1 | TRBJ1-1 | many | TRBV25-1 | CASSEIGQADTEAFF
TRBD2 | TRBJ2-5 | . | TRBV5-1 | CASSLESLAGGYQETQYF
TRBD1 | TRBJ1-1 | many | TRBV5-1 | CASSRRDREATEAFF
. | TRBJ1-2 | . | TRBV11-2 | CASSLGGDPRYGYTF
. | TRBJ1-1 | many | TRBV3-1 | CASSQGPGAVAFF
TRBD2 | TRBJ2-1 | . | TRBV10-3 | CAISETKAGPWDNEQFF
. | TRBJ1-2 | many | TRBV7-2 | CASSLAPTANYGYTF
TRBD1 | TRBJ1-2 | many | TRBV29-1 | CSVEGGQGIYGYTF
TRBD1 | TRBJ2-1 | many | TRBV5-1 | CASSSEGPSGQGNVEQFF
. | TRBJ1-1 | many | TRBV12-5 | CASGLAEAFF
TRBD2 | TRBJ2-3 | many | TRBV5-1 | CASSLGLAGPIGAQYF
TRBD1 | TRBJ1-2 | many | TRBV20-1 | CSAATGTGNEGYTF
. | TRBJ2-5 | many | TRBV5-1 | CASSLFGGRGETQYF
. | TRBJ1-6 | few | TRBV12-3/TRBV12-4 | CASSLLGANSPLHF
TRBD1 | TRBJ1-4 | many | TRBV5-6 | CASSLFETGGGEKLFF
TRBD2 | TRBJ2-2 | many | TRBV3-1 | CASSQWRAGGPDTGELFF
. | TRBJ1-5 | many | TRBV5-6 | CASSFGGNQPQHF
. | TRBJ2-7 | many | TRBV5-6 | CASSLDIGEQYF
. | TRBJ2-5 | many | TRBV12-3/TRBV12-4 | CASTRQRGLETQYF
. | TRBJ1-6 | many | TRBV28 | CASMSSYNSPLHF
. | TRBJ1-2 | many | TRBV5-6 | CASSLGQESFYGYTF
TRBD1 | TRBJ1-5 | . | TRBV12-3/TRBV12-4 | CASSMDRPQPQNF